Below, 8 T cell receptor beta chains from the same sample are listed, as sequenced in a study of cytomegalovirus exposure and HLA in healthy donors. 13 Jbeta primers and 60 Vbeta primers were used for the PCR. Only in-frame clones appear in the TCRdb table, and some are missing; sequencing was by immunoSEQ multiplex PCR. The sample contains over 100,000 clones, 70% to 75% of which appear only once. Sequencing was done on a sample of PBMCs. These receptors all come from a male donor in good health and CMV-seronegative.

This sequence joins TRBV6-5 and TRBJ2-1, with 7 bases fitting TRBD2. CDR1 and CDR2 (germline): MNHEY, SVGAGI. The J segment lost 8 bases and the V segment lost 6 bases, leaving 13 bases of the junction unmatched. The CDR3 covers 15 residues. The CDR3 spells CASSSFWGGIDEQFF. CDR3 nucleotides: TGTGCCAGCAGCTCTTTCTGGGGGGGGATCGATGAGCAGTTCTTC.

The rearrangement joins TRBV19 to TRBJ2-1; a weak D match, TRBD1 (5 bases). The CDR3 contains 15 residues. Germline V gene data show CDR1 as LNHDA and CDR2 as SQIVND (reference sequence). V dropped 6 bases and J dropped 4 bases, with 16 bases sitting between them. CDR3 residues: CASRPTTVIYNEQFF. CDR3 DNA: TGTGCCAGTAGACCAACGACAGTGATATACAATGAGCAGTTCTTC.

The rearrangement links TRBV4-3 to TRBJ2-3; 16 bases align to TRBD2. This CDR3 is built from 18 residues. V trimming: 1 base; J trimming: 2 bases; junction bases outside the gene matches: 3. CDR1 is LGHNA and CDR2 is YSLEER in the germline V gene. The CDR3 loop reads CASSQAGLAGGYTDTQYF. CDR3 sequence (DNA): TGCGCCAGCAGCCAAGCGGGACTAGCGGGGGGGTACACAGATACGCAGTATTTT.

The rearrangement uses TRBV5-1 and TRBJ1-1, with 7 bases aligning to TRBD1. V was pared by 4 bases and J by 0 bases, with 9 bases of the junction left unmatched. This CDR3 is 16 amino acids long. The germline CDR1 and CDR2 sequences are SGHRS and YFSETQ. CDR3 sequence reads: CASSRGRGQMNTEAFF. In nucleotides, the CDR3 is TGCGCCAGCAGCCGTGGCCGGGGACAGATGAACACTGAAGCTTTCTTT. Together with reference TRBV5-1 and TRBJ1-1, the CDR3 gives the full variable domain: KAGVTQTPRYLIKTRGQQVTLSCSPISGHRSVSWYQQTPGQGLQFLFEYFSETQRNKGNFPGRFSGRQFSNSRSEMNVSTLELGDSALYLCASSRGRGQMNTEAFFGQGTRLTVV.

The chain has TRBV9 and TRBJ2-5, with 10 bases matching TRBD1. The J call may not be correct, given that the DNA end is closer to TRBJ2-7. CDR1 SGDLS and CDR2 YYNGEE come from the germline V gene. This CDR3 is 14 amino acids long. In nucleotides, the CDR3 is TGTGCCAGCAGCGTTACTTGGACAGGGGGCGAGCAGTACTTC. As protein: CASSVTWTGGEQYF.

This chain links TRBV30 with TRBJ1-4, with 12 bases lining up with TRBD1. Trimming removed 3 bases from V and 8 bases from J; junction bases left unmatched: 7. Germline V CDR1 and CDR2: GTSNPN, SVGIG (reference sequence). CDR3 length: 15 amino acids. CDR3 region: CAWSPGTGGNEKLFF. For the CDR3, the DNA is TGTGCCTGGAGCCCAGGGACAGGGGGCAACGAAAAACTGTTTTTT.

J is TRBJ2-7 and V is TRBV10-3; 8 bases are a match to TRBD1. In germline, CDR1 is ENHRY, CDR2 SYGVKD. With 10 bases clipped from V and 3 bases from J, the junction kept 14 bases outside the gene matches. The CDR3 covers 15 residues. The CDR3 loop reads CATQFRTGSIYEQYF. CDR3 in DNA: TGTGCCACGCAATTTCGGACAGGGAGCATCTACGAGCAGTACTTC.

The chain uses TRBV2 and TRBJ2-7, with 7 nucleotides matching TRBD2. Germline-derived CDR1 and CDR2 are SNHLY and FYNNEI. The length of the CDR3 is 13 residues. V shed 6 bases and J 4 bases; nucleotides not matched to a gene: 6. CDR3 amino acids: CASSPTSFYEQYF. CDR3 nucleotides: TGTGCCAGCAGCCCGACTAGCTTTTACGAGCAGTACTTC.